Listed here are 18 T cell receptor beta chains from one sample, sequenced in a study of blood T cell repertoires in COVID-19. The protocol was immunoSEQ multiplex PCR, while the TCRdb copy is restricted to in-frame clones and leaves out a portion. The sample lists more than 65,000 clones, roughly 91% occurring once. The sequenced sample was peripheral blood. These receptors were taken from a man over 45 with active COVID-19.

J is TRBJ2-7 and V is TRBV15; 9 nucleotides agree with TRBD2. Trimming cost V 8 bases and J 5 bases; bases outside gene matches: 10. CDR1 and CDR2 (germline): LNHNV, YYDKDF (reference sequence). CDR3 length equals 14 residues. CDR3 nucleotides: TGTGCCACCCGAGCGGGGGGAAGTTTCCACGAGCAGTACTTC. This encodes CATRAGGSFHEQYF.

The chain has TRBV9 and TRBJ2-7, with 13 bases fitting TRBD2. Germline trimming cut 3 bases from V and 2 bases from J; bases unmatched to any gene: 5. The germline CDR1 and CDR2 sequences are SGDLS and YYNGEE. The length of the CDR3 is 16 residues. The CDR3 DNA sequence: TGTGCCAGCAGCGCTACGACTAGCGGGGGGCCCTACGAGCAGTACTTC. Translating it yields CASSATTSGGPYEQYF.

This clone was counted between two and nine times. This chain uses TRBV25-1 with TRBJ1-2; the D is unclear. The CDR3 length is 13 residues. Per germline, CDR1 MGHDK and CDR2 SYGVNS. V lost 5 bases to trimming and J lost 3 bases, with 10 bases between them. The CDR3 protein is CASSQNRDYGYTF. CDR3 sequence (DNA): TGTGCCAGCAGTCAGAACAGAGACTATGGCTACACCTTC.

V and J are TRBV7-8 and TRBJ2-6; D remains unclear. V lost 5 bases, J lost 0 bases, and 8 bases lay in between. This CDR3 contains 15 residues. Per the germline V gene, CDR1 is SGHVS and CDR2 is FQNEAQ. CDR3 sequence reads: CASSRGLSGANVLTF. The DNA of the CDR3 is TGTGCCAGCAGCCGAGGTCTCTCTGGGGCCAACGTCCTGACTTTC.

The rearrangement links TRBV27 to TRBJ2-7; 10 bases fit TRBD1. Germline lookup yields CDR1 MNHEY and CDR2 SMNVEV (reference sequence). The ends lost 4 bases at V and 0 bases at J; junction bases unmatched: 9. The CDR3 is 17 residues long. In DNA, the CDR3 is TGTGCCAGCAGTTCCTCGGGACAGGGGCAGGACTCCTACGAGCAGTACTTC. Amino acids: CASSSSGQGQDSYEQYF.

The rearrangement uses TRBV4-2 and TRBJ1-2, with D hard to call. From germline, CDR1 is LGHNA and CDR2 YNFKEQ. CDR3 size: 17 residues. V lost 0 bases to trimming and J lost 5 bases, with 19 bases between them. CDR3 protein: CASSQDPGGPTTYGYTF. In nucleotides, the CDR3 is TGTGCCAGCAGCCAAGATCCGGGAGGCCCGACCACGTATGGCTACACCTTC.

CDR3 amino acids: CASSSLAEPGNIQYF. As DNA, the CDR3 is TGTGCCAGCAGCTCCCTAGCCGAGCCGGGGAACATTCAGTACTTC. The chain employs TRBV11-1 and TRBJ2-4; D perhaps matches TRBD2 (5 bases). Looked up from germline, CDR1 is SGHAT and CDR2 is FQDESV (reference sequence). The CDR3 extends over 15 amino acids. V lost 4 bases and J lost 7, with 17 bases in between.

CDR3 sequence (DNA): TGTGCCAGCAGCTTAGTAGGTGGGACTAGCGGCTTCCAAGAGACCCAGTACTTC. Its translation is CASSLVGGTSGFQETQYF. V and J are TRBV7-8 and TRBJ2-5; 11 bases match TRBD2. The CDR3 contains 18 residues. Germline CDR1 reads SGHVS; CDR2 reads FQNEAQ. V trimming: 1 base; J trimming: 1 base; junction bases outside the gene matches: 8.

This clone was seen only a few times. V usage is TRBV5-4 and J usage is TRBJ2-1; TRBD2 matches at 10 bases. Germline V gene data show CDR1 as SGHNT and CDR2 as YYREEE (reference sequence). CDR3 length equals 13 residues. The J segment lost 10 bases and the V segment lost 4 bases, leaving 5 bases of the junction unmatched. In DNA form, the CDR3 reads TGTGCCAGCAGCGGACTAGCGGCTTACGAGCAGTTCTTC. This gives the protein CASSGLAAYEQFF.

The rearrangement uses TRBV4-2 and TRBJ1-2; D uncertain. The V gene lost 2 bases and the J gene lost 0 bases, with 13 bases spanning the gap. The germline CDR1 and CDR2 sequences are LGHNA and YNFKEQ. This CDR3 is 16 amino acids long. As DNA, the CDR3 is TGTGCCAGCAGCCAAAGCCAGGATAAGGCTAACTATGGCTACACCTTC. Amino acid sequence: CASSQSQDKANYGYTF.

The sample holds a few counts of this clone. The V gene is TRBV6-5, the J gene TRBJ1-3, with D unclear. The CDR3 sequence is 14 residues long. From germline, CDR1 is MNHEY and CDR2 SVGAGI. Between the trimmed V and J ends, which lost 6 bases and 4 bases, there was a span of 13 bases. In DNA, the CDR3 is TGTGCCAGCAGGGTATCCCCTACGGGAAACACCATATATTTT. Its translation is CASRVSPTGNTIYF.

The count of this clone is one. The chain carries TRBV5-4 and TRBJ1-2; D possibly corresponds to TRBD1 (5 bases). V was cut by 0 bases and J by 6 bases, with 15 bases left in between. CDR1 is SGHNT and CDR2 is YYREEE in the germline V gene (reference sequence). This CDR3 spans 15 amino acids. The CDR3: CASSLAQGIKDGYTF. The DNA of the CDR3 is TGTGCCAGCAGCTTGGCCCAGGGAATAAAGGATGGCTACACCTTC.

The chain employs TRBV5-1 and TRBJ2-7; a possible D gene is TRBD2 (6 bases). This CDR3 has 13 residues. Germline V gene data show CDR1 as SGHRS and CDR2 as YFSETQ. V lost 3 bases and J lost 0, with 7 bases in between. The CDR3 reads CASSSGGSYEQYF. Here the CDR3 DNA reads TGCGCCAGCAGCTCCGGGGGCTCCTACGAGCAGTACTTC.

The chain joins TRBV29-1 to TRBJ2-3, with 12 positions matching TRBD2. Germline-derived CDR1 and CDR2 are SQVTM and ANQGSEA. The CDR3 runs 14 residues. The V and J ends lost 7 bases and 2 bases, in that order; junction bases with no gene match: 4. CDR3 nucleotides: TGCAGCGCTACTAGCGGGGGGAACACAGATACGCAGTATTTT. Translation gives CSATSGGNTDTQYF.

The chain links TRBV19 to TRBJ2-7, with a possible D match to TRBD1 (5 bases). The V end lost 4 bases, the J end lost 9 bases, and 13 bases lay between the germline ends. This CDR3 has 12 residues. The germline CDR1 and CDR2 sequences are LNHDA and SQIVND (reference sequence). This CDR3 reads CASSSRDFRQYF. DNA for the CDR3: TGTGCCAGTAGTAGCAGGGATTTCCGGCAGTACTTC.

J is TRBJ2-1 and V is TRBV4-1; D possibly corresponds to TRBD1 (5 bases). CDR1 is MGHRA and CDR2 is YSYEKL in the germline V gene. V gave up 3 bases and J gave up 8 bases, with 14 bases separating them. The CDR3 is 14 residues long. DNA of the CDR3: TGCGCCAGCAGCCATGGACAATGGAGCGATGAGCAGTTCTTC. Translated, it gives CASSHGQWSDEQFF.

The J gene is TRBJ1-1, the V gene TRBV11-3, with D possibly TRBD1 on 6 matching bases. The CDR3 is made up of 14 amino acids. CDR1 is SGHNT, CDR2 YENEEA, per germline. The V gene lost 4 bases and the J gene lost 1 base, with 10 bases spanning the gap. CDR3 region: CASSSDSPNTEAFF. Here the CDR3 DNA reads TGTGCCAGCAGCTCGGACAGCCCGAACACTGAAGCTTTCTTT.

This chain connects TRBV5-1 to TRBJ1-1; D is unresolved. Trimming pared 2 bases from V and 3 bases from J, leaving 8 bases between. The length of the CDR3 is 13 residues. Germline V gene sequence: CDR1 SGHRS, CDR2 YFSETQ. The CDR3 DNA reads as TGCGCCAGCAGCTTTTCGGGTGACACTGAAGCTTTCTTT. Its protein is CASSFSGDTEAFF.